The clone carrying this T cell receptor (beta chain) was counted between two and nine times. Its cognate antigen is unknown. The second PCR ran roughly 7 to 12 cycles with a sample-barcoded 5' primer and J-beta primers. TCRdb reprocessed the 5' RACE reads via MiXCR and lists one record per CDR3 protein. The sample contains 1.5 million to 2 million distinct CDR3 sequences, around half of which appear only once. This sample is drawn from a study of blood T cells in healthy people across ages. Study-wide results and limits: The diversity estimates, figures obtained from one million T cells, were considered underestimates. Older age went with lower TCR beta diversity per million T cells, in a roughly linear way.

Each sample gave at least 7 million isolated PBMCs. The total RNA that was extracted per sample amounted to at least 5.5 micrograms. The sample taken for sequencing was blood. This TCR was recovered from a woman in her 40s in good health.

The DNA of the CDR3 is TGCAGTGCTAGAGGCTTAGTGGATGAGCAGTTCTTC. This codes for CSARGLVDEQFF. The chain is built from TRBV20-1 and TRBJ2-1, with D hard to call. Germline V lookup: CDR1 DFQATT, CDR2 SNEGSKA (reference sequence). This CDR3 has 12 amino acids. Trimming pared 1 base from V and 8 bases from J, leaving 9 bases between.